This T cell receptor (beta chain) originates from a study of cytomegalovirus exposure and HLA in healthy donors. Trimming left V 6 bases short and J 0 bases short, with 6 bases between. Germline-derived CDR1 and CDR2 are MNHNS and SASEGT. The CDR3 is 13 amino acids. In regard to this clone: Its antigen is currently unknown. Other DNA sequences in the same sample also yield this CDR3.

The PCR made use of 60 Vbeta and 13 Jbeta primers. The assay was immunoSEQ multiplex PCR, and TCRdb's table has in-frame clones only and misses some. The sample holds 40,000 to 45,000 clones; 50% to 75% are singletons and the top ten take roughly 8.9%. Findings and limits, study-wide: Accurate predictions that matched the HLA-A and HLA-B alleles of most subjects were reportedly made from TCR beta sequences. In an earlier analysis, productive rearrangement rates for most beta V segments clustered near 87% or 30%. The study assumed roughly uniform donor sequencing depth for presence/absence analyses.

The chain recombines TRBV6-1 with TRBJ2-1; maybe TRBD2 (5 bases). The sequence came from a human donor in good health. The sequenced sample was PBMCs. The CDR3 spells CASRRDSYNEQFF. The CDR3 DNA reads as TGTGCCAGCAGGAGGGACTCCTACAATGAGCAGTTCTTC.